This TCR beta chain originates from a study of blood T cells in healthy people across ages. Study-wide results and caveats: More naive CD4+ cells and higher diversity were found in long-lived than in aged donors. Underestimates were what the diversity estimates from one million T cells were considered to be.

A second roughly 7 to 12 cycle PCR used barcoded and J-beta primers. Each cDNA molecule was tagged by a template-switch adaptor with 12 random nucleotides. One entry per CDR3 protein results from TCRdb running MiXCR on the 5' RACE reads. The sample contains 850,000 to 1,000,000 distinct CDR3 sequences, about 44% of which appear only once. With regard to this clonotype: Its antigen is still unknown.

Isolated PBMCs totaled at least 6.5 million in each sample. Sequences were obtained from blood. The sequence derives from a man aged 25 to 40 in good health.

The CDR3: CASSLVSGAGEQYF. For the CDR3, the DNA is TGTGCCAGCAGCTTAGTGTCGGGGGCGGGCGAGCAGTACTTC. The V call is TRBV7-2, the J call TRBJ2-7; tentatively, D is TRBD1 or TRBD2 (6 bases each). This CDR3 spans 14 amino acids. V gave up 1 base and J gave up 6 bases, with 13 bases separating them. Germline V gene lookup returns CDR1 SGHTA and CDR2 FQGNSA. Complete variable domain (other parts from reference TRBV7-2 and TRBJ2-7): GAGVSQSPSNKVTEKGKDVELRCDPISGHTALYWYRQSLGQGLEFLIYFQGNSAPDKSGLPSDRFSAERTGGSVSTLTIQRTQQEDSAVYLCASSLVSGAGEQYFGPGTRLTVT.